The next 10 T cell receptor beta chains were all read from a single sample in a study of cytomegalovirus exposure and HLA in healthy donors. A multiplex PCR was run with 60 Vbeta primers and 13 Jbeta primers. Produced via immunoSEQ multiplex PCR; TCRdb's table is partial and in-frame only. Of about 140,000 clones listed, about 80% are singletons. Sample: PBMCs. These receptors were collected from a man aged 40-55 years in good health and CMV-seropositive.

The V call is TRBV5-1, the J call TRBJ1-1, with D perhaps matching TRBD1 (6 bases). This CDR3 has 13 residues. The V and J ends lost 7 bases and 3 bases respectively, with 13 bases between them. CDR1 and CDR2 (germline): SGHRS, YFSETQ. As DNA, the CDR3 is TGCGCCAGCGGGGCAGGGGTCGACACTGAAGCTTTCTTT. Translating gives CASGAGVDTEAFF. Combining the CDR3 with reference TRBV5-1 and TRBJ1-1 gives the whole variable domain KAGVTQTPRYLIKTRGQQVTLSCSPISGHRSVSWYQQTPGQGLQFLFEYFSETQRNKGNFPGRFSGRQFSNSRSEMNVSTLELGDSALYLCASGAGVDTEAFFGQGTRLTVV.

CDR3 region: CASSPGQGRETQYF. The CDR3 DNA is TGCGCCAGCAGCCCGGGACAGGGCAGGGAGACCCAGTACTTC. The chain links TRBV5-1 to TRBJ2-5, with 9 nucleotides matching TRBD1. After removal of 4 bases from V and 5 bases from J, the junction contained 6 bases not matched to a gene. The CDR3 loop spans 14 amino acids. Germline V gene sequence: CDR1 SGHRS, CDR2 YFSETQ. Drawing the rest from reference TRBV5-1 and TRBJ2-5, the complete variable domain is KAGVTQTPRYLIKTRGQQVTLSCSPISGHRSVSWYQQTPGQGLQFLFEYFSETQRNKGNFPGRFSGRQFSNSRSEMNVSTLELGDSALYLCASSPGQGRETQYFGPGTRLLVL.

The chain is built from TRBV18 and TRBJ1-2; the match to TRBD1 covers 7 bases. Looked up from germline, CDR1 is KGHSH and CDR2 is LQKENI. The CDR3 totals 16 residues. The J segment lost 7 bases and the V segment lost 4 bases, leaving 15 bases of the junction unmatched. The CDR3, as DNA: TGTGCCAGCTCACAATCAACGACAGGGCCATCGGGTGGCTACACCTTC. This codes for CASSQSTTGPSGGYTF.

The CDR3 coding sequence is TGTGCCTGGAGGGGTAGCGGGCCACCCTACGAGCAGTACTTC. This gives the protein CAWRGSGPPYEQYF. The rearrangement links TRBV30 to TRBJ2-7; 7 bases line up with TRBD2. This CDR3 region has 14 residues. Germline CDR1 GTSNPN, CDR2 SVGIG (reference sequence). V trimming: 3 bases; J trimming: 2 bases; junction bases outside the gene matches: 7. Looking up the rest from reference TRBV30 and TRBJ2-7 gives the full variable domain: SQTIHQWPATLVQPVGSPLSLECTVEGTSNPNLYWYRQAAGRGLQLLFYSVGIGQISSEVPQNLSASRPQDRQFILSSKKLLLSDSGFYLCAWRGSGPPYEQYFGPGTRLTVT.

The CDR3 DNA reads as TGTGCCAGCAGCTTAAGTAGGGGGCGCGGCTTTATGAACACTGAAGCTTTCTTT. Translating gives CASSLSRGRGFMNTEAFF. The chain is built from TRBV11-2 and TRBJ1-1, with 7 bases identical to TRBD1. This CDR3 is built from 18 residues. CDR1 SGHAT and CDR2 FQNNGV come from the germline V gene. The ends lost 2 bases at V and 0 bases at J; junction bases unmatched: 12.

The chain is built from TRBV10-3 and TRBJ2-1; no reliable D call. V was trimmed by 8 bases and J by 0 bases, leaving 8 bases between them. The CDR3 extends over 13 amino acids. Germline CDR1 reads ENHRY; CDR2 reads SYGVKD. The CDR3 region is CAIGASSYNEQFF. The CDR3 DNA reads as TGTGCCATCGGTGCGAGCTCCTACAATGAGCAGTTCTTC.

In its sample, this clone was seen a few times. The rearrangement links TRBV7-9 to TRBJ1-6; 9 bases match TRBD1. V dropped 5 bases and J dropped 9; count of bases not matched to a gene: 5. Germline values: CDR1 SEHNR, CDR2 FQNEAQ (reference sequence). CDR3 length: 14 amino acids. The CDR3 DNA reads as TGTGCCAGCAGCCGCCGGGACAGGGCTTCACCCCTCCACTTT. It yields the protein CASSRRDRASPLHF. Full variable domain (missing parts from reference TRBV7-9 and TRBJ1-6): DTGVSQNPRHKITKRGQNVTFRCDPISEHNRLYWYRQTLGQGPEFLTYFQNEAQLEKSRLLSDRFSAERPKGSFSTLEIQRTEQGDSAMYLCASSRRDRASPLHFGNGTRLTVT.

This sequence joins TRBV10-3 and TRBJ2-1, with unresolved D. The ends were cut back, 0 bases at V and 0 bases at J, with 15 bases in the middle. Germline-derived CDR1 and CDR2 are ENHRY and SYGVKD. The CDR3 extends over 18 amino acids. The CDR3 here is CAISESMERASSYNEQFF. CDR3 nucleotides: TGTGCCATCAGTGAGTCTATGGAGCGCGCAAGCTCCTACAATGAGCAGTTCTTC.

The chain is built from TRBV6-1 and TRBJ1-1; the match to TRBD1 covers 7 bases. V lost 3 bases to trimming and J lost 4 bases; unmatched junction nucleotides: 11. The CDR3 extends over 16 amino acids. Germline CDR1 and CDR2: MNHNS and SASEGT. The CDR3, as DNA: TGTGCCAGCAGTGACCGCCTACGACAGGGTTTCACTGAAGCTTTCTTT. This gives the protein CASSDRLRQGFTEAFF.

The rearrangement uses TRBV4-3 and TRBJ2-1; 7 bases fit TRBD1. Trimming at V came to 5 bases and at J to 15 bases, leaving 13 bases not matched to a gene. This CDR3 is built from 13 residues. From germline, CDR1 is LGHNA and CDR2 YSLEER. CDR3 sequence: CASSKSWTGPGFF. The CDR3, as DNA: TGCGCCAGCAGCAAATCCTGGACAGGCCCCGGGTTCTTC.